Given below is one T cell receptor (beta chain) in context. The length of the CDR3 is 15 residues. The germline CDR1 and CDR2 sequences are MDHEN and SYDVKM. V gave up 3 bases and J gave up 1 base, with 10 bases separating them. Symptom resolution, clearance, or two negative PCRs marked donors in Cohort 3 as recovered. This sample was taken from a study of blood T cell repertoires in COVID-19. Only in-frame clones appear in the TCRdb table, and some are missing; sequencing was by immunoSEQ multiplex PCR. Among a few hundred thousand clones listed, 85% to 90% were seen once. The specimen was PBMCs or T cells enriched from blood (not recorded which). V gene TRBV28 combines with J gene TRBJ2-1, with D possibly TRBD2 on 5 matching bases. This receptor was identified in a woman aged 18-35 years who had recovered from COVID-19. As DNA, the CDR3 is TGTGCCAGCAGTTTCGACTGGAGGTCCTACAATGAGCAGTTCTTC. It translates to CASSFDWRSYNEQFF.